The 25 T cell receptor beta chains reported below all come from one sample, sequenced in a study (dated by TCRdb to 2016 to 2017). Libraries came from RT-PCR. Sequencing relied on an Illumina MiSeq. TCRdb reprocessed the public reads (quality trimming at Q25 with fastp, clone calling with MiXCR) and kept in-frame beta chains. Every CDR3 protein is listed once, alongside the most common genes and DNA of its rows. The sample table lists about 680,000 distinct CDR3 sequences, approximately 14% of them with a count of one. The top ten hold 3.6% of the sample. Sequencing used memory CD4+ T cells from blood. These receptors were taken from a female donor in good health, serving as a healthy control.

This clonotype showed up many times. The genes are TRBV6-5 and TRBJ1-5; D not resolved. V dropped 6 bases and J dropped 1 base, with 10 bases sitting between them. CDR3 size: 14 residues. In germline, CDR1 is MNHEY, CDR2 SVGAGI. The CDR3 loop reads CASSPGISNQPQHF. The DNA of the CDR3 is TGTGCCAGCAGCCCCGGGATAAGCAATCAGCCCCAGCATTTT.

The chain uses TRBV4-3 and TRBJ1-5; TRBD1 might be the D (5 bases). The V and J ends lost 0 bases and 1 base respectively, with 22 bases between them. The CDR3 loop spans 20 amino acids. In germline, CDR1 is LGHNA, CDR2 YSLEER. The CDR3 DNA sequence: TGCGCCAGCAGCCAAGATTGGGGGGGGTTGGTGGGGCGAAGCAATCAGCCCCAGCATTTT. Translating it yields CASSQDWGGLVGRSNQPQHF.

This clonotype has a handful of counts. V and J are TRBV10-2 and TRBJ1-2; tentative D call: TRBD1 (5 bases). V lost 7 bases, J lost 8 bases, and 23 bases lay in between. This CDR3 has 15 amino acids. Germline V gives CDR1 WSHSY, CDR2 SAAADI. Written as DNA, the CDR3 is TGCGCCAGCACCGAGGGGCAGGGAATGGTTTGGGGCTACACCTTC. Its protein is CASTEGQGMVWGYTF.

The table lists this clonotype with a few counts. The chain has TRBV6-1 and TRBJ2-4, with D possibly matching TRBD2 (5 bases). The germline V gene has CDR1 MNHNS and CDR2 SASEGT. The CDR3 sequence is 16 residues long. Deletions cut 4 bases from V and 0 bases from J, with 13 bases between. CDR3 region: CASSALSDGAKNIQYF. CDR3 nucleotides: TGTGCCAGCAGTGCTCTTAGCGACGGAGCCAAAAACATTCAGTACTTC.

This clonotype was seen repeatedly, ten times or more. The chain uses TRBV4-3 and TRBJ2-1, with 12 bases lining up with TRBD2. V dropped 1 base and J dropped 8; count of bases not matched to a gene: 6. Germline-derived CDR1 and CDR2 are LGHNA and YSLEER. The CDR3 consists of 16 residues. The CDR3 loop is CASSQGLAGASHEQFF. The CDR3 DNA follows: TGCGCCAGCAGCCAAGGACTAGCGGGAGCGAGTCATGAGCAGTTCTTC.

This clonotype was detected many times. The V call is TRBV2, the J call TRBJ2-3; 8 bases are shared with TRBD2. Germline V gene sequence: CDR1 SNHLY, CDR2 FYNNEI. The junction had 8 bases not matched to a gene; V was cut back by 5 bases and J by 1 base. The CDR3 totals 16 residues. The CDR3 coding sequence is TGTGCCAGCAGTAGTGCTGTACTAGCGGGCACAGATACGCAGTATTTT. Translation gives CASSSAVLAGTDTQYF.

This clonotype was observed a few times. The V and J genes are TRBV29-1 and TRBJ1-1; D is ambiguous. The germline gives CDR1 SQVTM, CDR2 ANQGSEA. This CDR3 has 12 residues. With 5 bases removed from V and 3 bases from J, the gap between germline ends came to 10 bases. The CDR3 sequence is CSVLIEDTEAFF. The CDR3 DNA follows: TGCAGCGTTTTAATCGAGGACACTGAAGCTTTCTTT.

The V gene is TRBV18, the J gene TRBJ2-7; D perhaps matches TRBD2 (6 bases). The CDR3 covers 15 residues. The germline V gene has CDR1 KGHSH and CDR2 LQKENI. The V end lost 6 bases, the J end lost 0 bases, and 15 bases lay between the germline ends. Here the CDR3 DNA reads TGTGCCAGCTCCCCAAGTATCGGGAGCTCCTACGAGCAGTACTTC. Translating gives CASSPSIGSSYEQYF.

This clonotype was observed at least ten times. The chain has TRBV7-3 and TRBJ1-5; D is uncertain. V was shortened by 2 bases and J by 6 bases, with 8 bases between the two germline ends. CDR1 SGHTA and CDR2 FQGTGA come from the germline V gene. The CDR3 sequence is 13 residues long. CDR3 loop: CASSLGSGQPQHF. Here the CDR3 DNA reads TGTGCCAGCAGCTTAGGGTCAGGTCAGCCCCAGCATTTT.

The rearrangement links TRBV29-1 to TRBJ1-1; 9 nucleotides agree with TRBD1. Germline CDR1 SQVTM, CDR2 ANQGSEA. V dropped 6 bases and J dropped 0; count of bases not matched to a gene: 8. This CDR3 has 15 residues. The chain's CDR3 is CSVGGDRVLNTEAFF. In nucleotides, the CDR3 is TGCAGCGTGGGGGGGGACAGGGTATTGAACACTGAAGCTTTCTTT. The whole variable domain, filled in from reference TRBV29-1 and TRBJ1-1, reads SAVISQKPSRDICQRGTSLTIQCQVDSQVTMMFWYRQQPGQSLTLIATANQGSEATYESGFVIDKFPISRPNLTFSTLTVSNMSPEDSSIYLCSVGGDRVLNTEAFFGQGTRLTVV.

This clonotype has more than one count but fewer than ten. This rearrangement joins TRBV6-5 to TRBJ2-2; 14 bases align to TRBD2. The germline gives CDR1 MNHEY, CDR2 SVGAGI. V dropped 4 bases and J dropped 8; count of bases not matched to a gene: 6. The CDR3 runs to 16 residues. The CDR3 DNA is TGTGCCAGCAGTTCCGGGACTAGCGGGAGATGGGGGGAGCTGTTTTTT. Translation: CASSSGTSGRWGELFF.

The chain links TRBV5-6 to TRBJ1-1; D remains ambiguous. With 2 bases removed from V and 2 bases from J, the gap between germline ends came to 7 bases. The CDR3 extends over 13 amino acids. CDR1 is SGHDT, CDR2 YYEEEE, per germline. In nucleotides, the CDR3 is TGTGCCAGCAGCTTTAAGTTAAACACTGAAGCTTTCTTT. It codes for CASSFKLNTEAFF.

This clonotype was seen many times. The CDR3 DNA reads as TGTGCCAGCAGCTCCGTGGGGGGTGGAAATCAGCCCCAGCATTTT. Encoded protein: CASSSVGGGNQPQHF. The V and J genes are TRBV7-9 and TRBJ1-5, with D perhaps matching TRBD1 (5 bases). Trimming removed 4 bases at V and 4 bases at J, with 14 bases between. CDR3 length: 15 amino acids. The germline gives CDR1 SEHNR, CDR2 FQNEAQ (reference sequence).

This clonotype turned up a few times. This sequence joins TRBV10-3 and TRBJ2-1, with 8 nucleotides matching TRBD2. Germline V lookup: CDR1 ENHRY, CDR2 SYGVKD. V was clipped by 0 bases and J by 9 bases; unmatched bases: 13. This CDR3 has 17 residues. CDR3 sequence (DNA): TGTGCCATCAGTGAGTCGGTGGGTATAGCGGGATACGGTGAGCAGTTCTTC. This translates into CAISESVGIAGYGEQFF.

The V gene is TRBV7-3, the J gene TRBJ2-1; 8 bases are a match to TRBD2. Germline-derived CDR1 and CDR2 are SGHTA and FQGTGA. The CDR3 is made up of 14 amino acids. The ends lost 3 bases at V and 6 bases at J; junction bases unmatched: 4. Here the CDR3 DNA reads TGTGCCAGCAGCTTGGGACTAGATGGCAATGAGCAGTTCTTC. As protein: CASSLGLDGNEQFF.

This clonotype was seen a few times. V gene TRBV6-5 combines with J gene TRBJ1-6, with D possibly TRBD1 on 5 matching bases. The germline V gene encodes CDR1 MNHEY and CDR2 SVGAGI. The CDR3 loop spans 15 amino acids. V dropped 6 bases and J dropped 5 bases, with 14 bases sitting between them. The CDR3 loop is CASRFETVNNSPLHF. CDR3 bases: TGTGCCAGCAGATTCGAGACAGTTAATAATTCACCCCTCCACTTT.

The sample holds many counts of this clonotype. The rearrangement uses TRBV29-1 and TRBJ1-5, with D perhaps TRBD1 (5 bases). V gave up 6 bases and J gave up 3 bases, with 24 bases separating them. This CDR3 contains 17 residues. CDR1 is SQVTM and CDR2 is ANQGSEA in the germline V gene. The CDR3 is CSVVPSGPNLLNQPQHF. CDR3 sequence (DNA): TGCAGCGTCGTACCCTCAGGGCCGAACCTACTCAATCAGCCCCAGCATTTT.

This chain joins TRBV7-2 and TRBJ2-3; D remains unclear. The CDR3 consists of 15 residues. Germline V CDR1 and CDR2: SGHTA, FQGNSA. Trimming cost V 3 bases and J 2 bases, with 12 bases left between them. The CDR3 region is CASSLAASTTDTQYF. CDR3 bases: TGTGCCAGCAGCTTGGCAGCGTCAACCACAGATACGCAGTATTTT.

This clonotype has a count of ten or more. This sequence joins TRBV5-1 and TRBJ2-3, with unresolved D. The CDR3 spans 15 residues. V gave up 4 bases and J gave up 2 bases, with 14 bases separating them. CDR1 is SGHRS and CDR2 is YFSETQ in the germline V gene. CDR3 nucleotide sequence: TGCGCCAGCAGCCACCTGGAGCCCAACACAGATACGCAGTATTTT. Amino acids: CASSHLEPNTDTQYF.

This clonotype showed up many times. This chain joins TRBV5-1 and TRBJ1-1; D may be TRBD1 (6 bases). Germline CDR1 SGHRS, CDR2 YFSETQ. This CDR3 region has 15 residues. V was clipped by 3 bases and J by 4 bases, with 16 bases between them. DNA of the CDR3: TGCGCCAGCAGCTCCACCGGGGGCCTGGGCACTGAAGCTTTCTTT. This translates into CASSSTGGLGTEAFF.

This clonotype has a handful of counts. The J gene is TRBJ2-2, the V gene TRBV24-1; 10 bases line up with TRBD2. With V trimmed by 9 bases and J by 4 bases, 13 bases remained unmatched. Germline values: CDR1 KGHDR, CDR2 SFDVKD. The CDR3 spans 17 residues. The CDR3: CATRSTSGAESTGELFF. The CDR3 DNA follows: TGTGCCACCCGGTCCACTAGCGGGGCCGAGAGCACCGGGGAGCTGTTTTTT.

The table lists this clonotype with many counts. Sequence at one end of the junction differs from germline and may be a read error. The rearrangement uses TRBV7-8 and TRBJ2-7; 8 bases align to TRBD2. Germline CDR1 is SGHVS and CDR2 is FQNEAQ. This CDR3 has 13 residues. CDR3 region: CASSLMAREGHNF. In DNA form, the CDR3 reads TGTGCCAGCAGCTTAATGGCTCGGGAGGGCCATAACTTC.

This clonotype was observed a handful of times. The chain joins TRBV20-1 to TRBJ1-1; D is unresolved. Per the germline V gene, CDR1 is DFQATT and CDR2 is SNEGSKA (reference sequence). The CDR3 is 12 residues long. V was cut by 6 bases and J by 1 base, with 9 bases left in between. The DNA of the CDR3 is TGCAGTGCCCCGGGCCGGAACACTGAAGCTTTCTTT. Translation: CSAPGRNTEAFF.

J is TRBJ2-1 and V is TRBV7-2, with TRBD2 matching over 9 bases. The CDR3 has 18 residues. V lost 0 bases, J lost 6 bases, and 12 bases stayed unmatched. Germline-derived CDR1 and CDR2 are SGHTA and FQGNSA. In nucleotides, the CDR3 is TGTGCCAGCAGCTTAGCGGACTTCAAAGCGGGAGGTTCCAATGAGCAGTTCTTC. Its translation: CASSLADFKAGGSNEQFF.

This clonotype was detected a few times. J is TRBJ2-3 and V is TRBV6-5, with D perhaps TRBD1 (6 bases). CDR1 and CDR2 (germline): MNHEY, SVGAGI. With 9 bases removed from V and 5 bases from J, the gap between germline ends came to 18 bases. The CDR3 is made up of 14 amino acids. CDR3 protein: CASFESGALDTQYF. The CDR3 nucleotides are TGTGCCAGTTTTGAATCAGGGGCCTTAGATACGCAGTATTTT.